This T cell receptor (beta chain) was captured by sequencing in a study of beta chain features in type 1 diabetes. Study findings and constraints: Insertions at VDJ junctions were less frequent in type 1 diabetes patients. These patients also deleted more nucleotides at the same junctions. The naive, central memory and Treg TCRB repertoires looked more alike in patients than they did in healthy donors. Significant though moderate, a shortening of TCRB CDR3s appeared in all four CD4+ subsets of Type 1 diabetes patients.

CDR3 size: 16 residues. V dropped 5 bases and J dropped 0 bases, with 13 bases sitting between them. CDR1 MNHNY and CDR2 SVGAGI come from the germline V gene (reference sequence). Regarding this clone: The antigen is not known.

Isolated RNA was reverse transcribed in full, so expressed TCRB transcripts were sequenced. Sequenced by immunoSEQ multiplex PCR; TCRdb stores in-frame clones only, minus some. This sample carries about 250,000 clones, roughly 15% of them seen once, and the ten largest clones take 0.025% to 0.03%. The sequenced material came from naive CD4+ T cells from blood. The clonotype was recovered from a middle-aged woman in good health. The chain employs TRBV6-6 and TRBJ2-2; D is possibly TRBD2 (5 bases). CDR3 in amino acids: CASSPLAGSNTGELFF. The CDR3 nucleotides read TGTGCCAGCAGTCCCCTGGCGGGCTCGAACACCGGGGAGCTGTTTTTT.